Listed here are 27 T cell receptor beta chains from one sample, sequenced in a study of CD8+CD57+ T cells in acquired aplastic anemia. Genomic DNA constituted the template upon which TCR beta VDJ and CDR3 profiling was performed. TCRdb fed the reads into MiXCR, producing one record per CDR3 protein. The sample comprises 150,000 to 200,000 distinct CDR3 sequences, about three fifths of which are singletons, and 45% rests with the top ten. The sequenced sample consisted of sorted CD4+, CD8+, or CD8+CD57+ T cells (not recorded which) from PBMCs. Receptors were obtained from a human donor in good health.

This clonotype appeared many times. The J gene is TRBJ2-7, the V gene TRBV3-1; 7 bases match TRBD2. V was pared by 4 bases and J by 2 bases, with 2 bases of the junction left unmatched. CDR1 is LGHDT and CDR2 is YNNKEL in the germline V gene (reference sequence). This CDR3 comprises 13 residues. CDR3 coding DNA: TGTGCCAGCAGCCGGGACTATCCCTACGAGCAGTACTTC. This gives the protein CASSRDYPYEQYF.

The sample holds one count of this clonotype. The chain recombines TRBV10-3 with TRBJ2-7, with D possibly being TRBD1 or TRBD2 (5 bases each). Germline V gene lookup returns CDR1 ENHRY and CDR2 SYGVKD. V lost 9 bases and J lost 0, with 12 bases in between. The CDR3 runs to 13 residues. CDR3 sequence: CAIRDESSYEQYF. As DNA, the CDR3 is TGTGCCATTAGGGACGAGAGCTCCTACGAGCAGTACTTC.

The V gene is TRBV28, the J gene TRBJ2-7, with 8 bases aligning to TRBD2. This CDR3 is 15 amino acids long. V lost 6 bases, J lost 5 bases, and 12 bases stayed unmatched. Germline V CDR1 and CDR2: MDHEN, SYDVKM. As DNA, the CDR3 is TGTGCCAGCAGGTTAACGCGGGAGGTTCTCGACGAGCAGTACTTC. Translation gives CASRLTREVLDEQYF. Full variable domain (rest looked up from reference TRBV28 and TRBJ2-7): DVKVTQSSRYLVKRTGEKVFLECVQDMDHENMFWYRQDPGLGLRLIYFSYDVKMKEKGDIPEGYSVSREKKERFSLILESASTNQTSMYLCASRLTREVLDEQYFGPGTRLTVT.

The rearrangement uses TRBV25-1 and TRBJ2-7; 8 bases are shared with TRBD2. CDR1 and CDR2 from the germline V gene are MGHDK and SYGVNS. The CDR3 extends over 14 amino acids. V was pared by 8 bases and J by 7 bases, with 13 bases of the junction left unmatched. The CDR3, as DNA: TGTGCCAGCGTGGGACCGGGACTAGTGAGGGAGCAGTACTTC. It encodes CASVGPGLVREQYF.

The chain combines TRBV7-9 with TRBJ2-2; 12 nucleotides align to TRBD1. This CDR3 contains 19 residues. V lost 3 bases, J lost 3 bases, and 11 bases stayed unmatched. Germline V CDR1 and CDR2: SEHNR, FQNEAQ (reference sequence). The CDR3 reads CASSLLRDRGPEDTGELFF. In DNA form, the CDR3 reads TGTGCCAGCAGCTTGCTCCGGGACAGGGGGCCCGAAGACACCGGGGAGCTGTTTTTT. Using reference TRBV7-9 and TRBJ2-2 for the parts outside the CDR3, the full variable domain is DTGVSQNPRHKITKRGQNVTFRCDPISEHNRLYWYRQTLGQGPEFLTYFQNEAQLEKSRLLSDRFSAERPKGSFSTLEIQRTEQGDSAMYLCASSLLRDRGPEDTGELFFGEGSRLTVL.

The chain links TRBV9 to TRBJ2-7; 7 nucleotides line up with TRBD2. The V gene end was trimmed by 4 bases and the J gene end by 3 bases; junction bases not matched to a gene: 10. The CDR3 is made up of 15 amino acids. Germline loops: CDR1 SGDLS, CDR2 YYNGEE. The CDR3 DNA reads as TGTGCCAGCAGCTTGGCCCCCGGGACTAACTACGAGCAGTACTTC. Amino acid sequence: CASSLAPGTNYEQYF.

This clonotype was recorded at least ten times. The CDR3 region is CASSLGAGGNEQFF. Written as DNA, the CDR3 is TGTGCCAGCAGCCTCGGAGCCGGGGGGAATGAGCAGTTCTTC. The chain carries TRBV14 and TRBJ2-1; 7 bases are a match to TRBD2. Losses at the gene ends were 4 bases for V and 7 bases for J; bases not matched to a gene: 7. CDR3 length equals 14 residues. Germline V gene sequence: CDR1 SGHDN, CDR2 FVKESK.

Comments on this clonotype: A read error may account for a junction end that differs from germline. The chain carries TRBV20-1 and TRBJ2-3; 8 bases match TRBD2. Germline-derived CDR1 and CDR2 are DFQATT and SNEGSKA (reference sequence). CDR3 size: 14 residues. The CDR3, as DNA: TGCAGTGCTACTGGACTAGCTAGCACAGATACGCAGTACTTT. Its protein is CSATGLASTDTQYF.

J is TRBJ1-1 and V is TRBV7-7; TRBD1 matches 9 bases. This CDR3 is 17 amino acids long. Germline loops: CDR1 SSHAT, CDR2 FNYEAQ (reference sequence). The J segment lost 1 base and the V segment lost 0 bases, leaving 6 bases of the junction unmatched. The CDR3 here is CASSLAIQGARNTEAFF. CDR3 DNA sequence: TGTGCCAGCAGCTTAGCGATACAGGGGGCCCGGAACACTGAAGCTTTCTTT.

This rearrangement joins TRBV19 to TRBJ2-3; perhaps TRBD1 as D (6 bases). Germline V gene sequence: CDR1 LNHDA, CDR2 SQIVND (reference sequence). CDR3 size: 13 residues. Trimming took off 3 bases at V and 4 bases at J, with 8 bases between the two ends. CDR3: CASSMGAADTQYF. The CDR3 bases are TGTGCCAGTAGTATGGGGGCGGCAGATACGCAGTATTTT.

On this clonotype itself: A much larger clone lies a single base off, so this may be a read error. The chain employs TRBV12-3 or TRBV12-4 and TRBJ1-1, with a weak D call TRBD1 (5 bases). The CDR3 consists of 15 residues. The chain's CDR3 is CASSIRVTMNTDAFF. DNA for the CDR3: TGTGCCAGCAGCATCAGGGTAACCATGAACACTGATGCTTTCTTT.

This clonotype was observed a handful of times. The chain has TRBV20-1 and TRBJ2-2; D unclear. The CDR3 has 12 amino acids. Trimming pared 2 bases from V and 1 base from J, leaving 2 bases between. Looked up from germline, CDR1 is DFQATT and CDR2 is SNEGSKA (reference sequence). CDR3 loop: CSARKNTGELFF. As DNA, the CDR3 is TGCAGTGCTAGAAAGAACACCGGGGAGCTGTTTTTT.

At least ten counts were recorded for this clonotype. The chain employs TRBV6-4 and TRBJ2-1; D gene ambiguous. From germline, CDR1 is MRHNA and CDR2 SNTAGT. V dropped 0 bases and J dropped 0 bases, with 6 bases sitting between them. This CDR3 comprises 15 residues. Written as DNA, the CDR3 is TGTGCCAGCAGTGACTCTGGCAGCTCCTACAATGAGCAGTTCTTC. Translating it yields CASSDSGSSYNEQFF.

This chain joins TRBV7-9 and TRBJ2-7; D is ambiguous. Between the trimmed V and J ends, which lost 5 bases and 6 bases, there was a span of 11 bases. Germline values: CDR1 SEHNR, CDR2 FQNEAQ (reference sequence). The CDR3 is 12 amino acids. DNA for the CDR3: TGTGCCAGCAGCCTCGGGCCACCCGAGCAGTACTTC. Amino acids: CASSLGPPEQYF.

The chain carries TRBV29-1 and TRBJ1-2; 7 bases are shared with TRBD1. V dropped 7 bases and J dropped 3; count of bases not matched to a gene: 5. Germline lookup yields CDR1 SQVTM and CDR2 ANQGSEA. CDR3 length equals 12 residues. The CDR3 sequence: CSATGRDYGYTF. CDR3 nucleotides: TGCAGCGCGACAGGGAGGGACTATGGCTACACCTTC.

The genes are TRBV19 and TRBJ1-1; unclear D gene. Trimming left V 3 bases short and J 0 bases short, with 8 bases between. This CDR3 has 14 amino acids. CDR1 is LNHDA, CDR2 SQIVND, per germline (reference sequence). The CDR3 nucleotides are TGTGCCAGTAGTATTAGTACGGTGAACACTGAAGCTTTCTTT. Protein sequence: CASSISTVNTEAFF.

The sample holds a few counts of this clonotype. V gene TRBV6-5 combines with J gene TRBJ2-2; 10 bases are shared with TRBD1. CDR1 and CDR2 (germline): MNHEY, SVGAGI. After removal of 6 bases from V and 4 bases from J, the junction contained 11 bases not matched to a gene. The CDR3 spans 17 residues. The CDR3 DNA sequence: TGTGCCAGCAGCTCACGCCGCGGGACAGGGGCCACCGGGGAGCTGTTTTTT. It translates to CASSSRRGTGATGELFF.

The V call is TRBV6-1, the J call TRBJ2-1, with TRBD1 as a possible D gene (6 bases). The CDR3 loop spans 10 amino acids. CDR1 MNHNS and CDR2 SASEGT come from the germline V gene. V dropped 8 bases and J dropped 10 bases, with 9 bases sitting between them. The CDR3 sequence is CASSRGEQFF. In nucleotides, the CDR3 is TGTGCCAGCTCGAGGGGGGAGCAGTTCTTC.

A single count supports this clonotype. The V and J genes are TRBV19 and TRBJ1-3; tentatively, D is TRBD1 (5 bases). CDR1 and CDR2 from the germline V gene are LNHDA and SQIVND (reference sequence). The V end was cut by 4 bases, the J end by 1 base, with 11 bases between. CDR3 size: 15 residues. The CDR3 region has the DNA TGTGCCAGTAGTAAACAGGCTACATCTGGAAACACCATATATTTT. Translation gives CASSKQATSGNTIYF.

V and J are TRBV10-3 and TRBJ2-1; D may be TRBD1 or TRBD2 (5 bases each). Trimming removed 6 bases from V and 4 bases from J, with 13 bases in between. The CDR3 is made up of 14 amino acids. Per the germline V gene, CDR1 is ENHRY and CDR2 is SYGVKD. The CDR3 spells CAISRGTSYNEQFF. CDR3 coding DNA: TGTGCCATCAGCCGGGGCACTTCATACAATGAGCAGTTCTTC.

This clonotype has a count of ten or more. The rearrangement links TRBV24-1 to TRBJ2-3; possibly TRBD2 for D (6 bases). The CDR3 is made up of 16 amino acids. Germline lookup yields CDR1 KGHDR and CDR2 SFDVKD. V was shortened by 3 bases and J by 2 bases, with 14 bases between the two germline ends. CDR3 coding DNA: TGTGCCACCAGTGATGTGGGGGGAGGTATCACAGATACGCAGTATTTT. Protein sequence: CATSDVGGGITDTQYF.

This clonotype was seen only a few times. This chain uses TRBV6-2 or TRBV6-3 with TRBJ2-1, with D unclear. V lost 3 bases, J lost 0 bases, and 6 bases lay in between. Germline CDR1 reads MNHEY; CDR2 reads SVGEGT. The CDR3 totals 14 residues. CDR3 region: CASSYLRSYNEQFF. The CDR3 nucleotides read TGTGCCAGCAGTTATCTCCGCTCCTACAATGAGCAGTTCTTC.

The CDR3 sequence: CASSVDSGGPYNEQFF. In DNA form, the CDR3 reads TGTGCCAGCAGCGTAGATAGCGGGGGCCCTTACAATGAGCAGTTCTTC. This chain joins TRBV9 and TRBJ2-1; 9 nucleotides agree with TRBD2. With V trimmed by 0 bases and J by 4 bases, 5 bases remained unmatched. The CDR3 is 16 residues long. Germline lookup yields CDR1 SGDLS and CDR2 YYNGEE.

V is TRBV12-3 or TRBV12-4 and J is TRBJ1-5; TRBD1 aligns across 8 bases. With 6 bases clipped from V and 5 bases from J, the junction kept 6 bases outside the gene matches. The CDR3 is 14 residues long. The CDR3: CASSWTGSHQPQHF. CDR3 nucleotides: TGTGCCAGCAGCTGGACAGGGTCCCATCAGCCCCAGCATTTT.

Ten or more counts support this clonotype. V gene TRBV5-5 combines with J gene TRBJ2-7; D is perhaps TRBD2 (6 bases). The CDR3 runs to 15 residues. The V gene's germline CDR1 is SGHKS and CDR2 YYEKEE (reference sequence). Deletions cut 4 bases from V and 1 base from J, with 15 bases between. This CDR3 reads CASSPHRGLSYEQYF. The CDR3 DNA follows: TGTGCCAGCAGCCCTCACCGGGGACTGTCCTACGAGCAGTACTTC. Combining the CDR3 with reference TRBV5-5 and TRBJ2-7 gives the whole variable domain DAGVTQSPTHLIKTRGQQVTLRCSPISGHKSVSWYQQVLGQGPQFIFQYYEKEERGRGNFPDRFSARQFPNYSSELNVNALLLGDSALYLCASSPHRGLSYEQYFGPGTRLTVT.

The chain carries TRBV5-1 and TRBJ1-2; 7 nucleotides align to TRBD1. This CDR3 has 13 residues. In germline, CDR1 is SGHRS, CDR2 YFSETQ. V was pared by 0 bases and J by 11 bases, with 7 bases of the junction left unmatched. In DNA form, the CDR3 reads TGCGCCAGCAGCTTGGGACAGGGAACGGGTTACACCTTC. This sequence encodes CASSLGQGTGYTF.

This clonotype was counted between two and nine times. V is TRBV20-1 and J is TRBJ2-7; 7 nucleotides match TRBD2. The V and J ends lost 1 base and 3 bases, in that order; junction bases with no gene match: 6. In germline, CDR1 is DFQATT, CDR2 SNEGSKA (reference sequence). The length of the CDR3 is 14 residues. The CDR3 region has the DNA TGCAGTGCTAGAGGGCTAGCGGACGACTACGAGCAGTACTTC. Protein sequence: CSARGLADDYEQYF.